This paragraph reports one TCR beta chain. Its target is unknown. The donors (healthy individuals) were bone marrow donors. The source of the sample is a study of cytomegalovirus exposure and HLA in healthy donors. Study conclusions and caveats: The classifier reportedly diagnosed cytomegalovirus status with high sensitivity and specificity. Accurate prediction of most subjects' HLA-A and HLA-B alleles from TCR beta sequences was reported.

PCR was performed using 60 Vbeta and 13 Jbeta primers. Method: immunoSEQ multiplex PCR; TCRdb's copy keeps in-frame clones and lacks some. The repertoire holds 55,000 to 70,000 clones, with 75% to 85% as singletons. The sample comprised PBMCs. This TCR came from a man in his late teens or twenties in good health and CMV-seropositive.

In nucleotides, the CDR3 is TGCGCCAGCAGTGAGCCCCCTAGCACAGATACGCAGTATTTT. This codes for CASSEPPSTDTQYF. The genes are TRBV10-2 and TRBJ2-3; D gene uncertain. Trimming shortened V by 2 bases and J by 0 bases, and 6 bases separated the two germline ends. The V gene's germline CDR1 is WSHSY and CDR2 SAAADI. The CDR3 is 14 amino acids.